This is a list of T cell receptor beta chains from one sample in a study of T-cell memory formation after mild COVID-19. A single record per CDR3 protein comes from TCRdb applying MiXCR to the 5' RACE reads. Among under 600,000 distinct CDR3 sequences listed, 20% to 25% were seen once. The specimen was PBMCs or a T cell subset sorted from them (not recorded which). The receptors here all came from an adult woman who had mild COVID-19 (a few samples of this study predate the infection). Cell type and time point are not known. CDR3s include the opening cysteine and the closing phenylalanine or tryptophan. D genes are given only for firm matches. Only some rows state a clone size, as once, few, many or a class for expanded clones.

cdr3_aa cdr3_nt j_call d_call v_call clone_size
CASSHLPKLAGGEETQYF TGTGCCAGCAGCCATCTTCCGAAACTAGCGGGAGGGGAGGAGACCCAGTACTTC TRBJ2-5 TRBD2 TRBV28 few
CAGQGLNTEAFF TGTGCCGGACAGGGGTTGAACACTGAAGCTTTCTTT TRBJ1-1 TRBD1 TRBV28 few
CASSLGTGGKTSQDLNTEAFF TGTGCCAGCAGCTTAGGTACAGGGGGAAAGACGAGCCAGGATTTGAACACTGAAGCTTTCTTT TRBJ1-1 TRBD1 TRBV11-2 few
CASSPLGPDTQYF TGTGCCAGCAGTCCGCTTGGGCCAGATACGCAGTATTTT TRBJ2-3 . TRBV27 few
CASSRPPGQGHEQFF TGTGCCAGCAGTCGACCGCCAGGACAGGGTCATGAGCAGTTCTTC TRBJ2-1 TRBD1 TRBV6-5 few
CASSLDGEAIYGYTF TGCGCCAGCAGCTTGGACGGCGAAGCCATCTATGGCTACACCTTC TRBJ1-2 . TRBV5-1 .
CASSAAGAASGTQYF TGTGCCAGCTCCGCAGCGGGGGCGGCGAGTGGTACGCAGTATTTT TRBJ2-3 TRBD2 TRBV18 .
CASMRTEANYGYTF TGTGCCAGTATGAGGACGGAAGCTAACTATGGCTACACCTTC TRBJ1-2 . TRBV19 few
CASSSQTGGGFYEQYF TGTGCCAGCAGCTCTCAAACAGGTGGTGGGTTCTACGAGCAGTACTTC TRBJ2-7 . TRBV5-5 .
CASSLGTPLHF TGTGCCAGCAGCTTAGGGACACCCCTCCACTTT TRBJ1-6 . TRBV7-2 few
CASSPMPWTSGRDYEQYF TGTGCCAGCTCACCTATGCCGTGGACTAGCGGGAGGGACTACGAGCAGTACTTC TRBJ2-7 TRBD2 TRBV18 once
CASSLRTGEQYF TGTGCCAGCAGTTTGCGGACAGGGGAGCAGTACTTC TRBJ2-7 TRBD1 TRBV12-3/TRBV12-4 few
CAWSTGIHNEQFF TGTGCCTGGAGTACCGGGATTCACAATGAGCAGTTCTTC TRBJ2-1 . TRBV30 few
CASSRLAVGTDTQYF TGTGCCAGCAGCAGACTAGCGGTTGGCACAGATACGCAGTATTTT TRBJ2-3 TRBD2 TRBV6-1 .
CSVEGRRAYNEQFF TGCAGCGTTGAAGGGAGGAGGGCATACAATGAGCAGTTCTTC TRBJ2-1 . TRBV29-1 .
CASSLYGGRGYEQYF TGTGCCAGCAGCTTATACGGCGGGAGGGGCTACGAGCAGTACTTC TRBJ2-7 TRBD2 TRBV7-2 .
CASSLVAGGRTDTQYF TGTGCCAGCAGTCTAGTAGCGGGGGGCCGCACAGATACGCAGTATTTT TRBJ2-3 TRBD2 TRBV6-5 .
CASSYGLGGAGELFF TGTGCCAGCAGTTACGGGTTAGGCGGCGCCGGGGAGCTGTTTTTT TRBJ2-2 . TRBV6-5 .
CASSRRTGGVADTQYF TGCGCCAGCAGCCGTAGGACAGGGGGCGTTGCAGATACGCAGTATTTT TRBJ2-3 TRBD1 TRBV5-1 .
CASSPADRGVYEQYF TGTGCCAGCAGCCCGGCGGACAGGGGGGTCTACGAGCAGTACTTC TRBJ2-7 TRBD1 TRBV7-9 few
CASSRTAGGWSYEQYF TGTGCCAGCAGCCGAACAGCGGGAGGGTGGTCCTACGAGCAGTACTTC TRBJ2-7 TRBD2 TRBV27 few
CASSQPGTGGMADTEAFF TGTGCCAGCAGCCAACCCGGGACAGGGGGCATGGCTGACACTGAAGCTTTCTTT TRBJ1-1 TRBD1 TRBV4-2 .
CASSFGRWDTQYF TGTGCCAGCAGTTTCGGTAGATGGGATACGCAGTATTTT TRBJ2-3 . TRBV27 few
CASSLKGGYPETQYF TGTGCCAGCAGCTTAAAGGGCGGGTATCCCGAGACCCAGTACTTC TRBJ2-5 . TRBV7-3 .
CASNRLAGVNEQFF TGTGCCAGCAACCGACTAGCGGGAGTAAATGAGCAGTTCTTC TRBJ2-1 TRBD2 TRBV12-3/TRBV12-4 .
CSAQFGGAENQPQHF TGCAGTGCCCAGTTCGGGGGGGCGGAGAATCAGCCCCAGCATTTT TRBJ1-5 . TRBV20-1 .
CASSYTQEALGEKLFF TGTGCCAGCAGTTACACGCAGGAGGCGTTGGGGGAAAAACTGTTTTTT TRBJ1-4 . TRBV6-6 few
CASSSQAGGSGEQYF TGTGCCAGCAGTTCCCAAGCGGGAGGCTCTGGGGAGCAGTACTTC TRBJ2-7 TRBD2 TRBV12-3/TRBV12-4 .
CASCVEGTAYYNEQFF TGTGCCAGCTGCGTCGAGGGGACCGCGTATTACAATGAGCAGTTCTTC TRBJ2-1 . TRBV28 .
CASGLAPHTSPGADQETQYF TGTGCTAGTGGTTTGGCCCCTCACACTAGTCCCGGGGCGGACCAAGAGACCCAGTACTTC TRBJ2-5 . TRBV12-5 few
CASSLGVAKNIQYF TGCGCCAGCAGCTTGGGGGTAGCCAAAAACATTCAGTACTTC TRBJ2-4 . TRBV5-1 .
CASSYPGAGLNTEAFF TGTGCCAGCAGCTATCCGGGAGCCGGGTTGAACACTGAAGCTTTCTTT TRBJ1-1 . TRBV12-3/TRBV12-4 .
CASSPGLGSEQYF TGCGCCAGCAGCCCGGGCCTAGGCTCCGAGCAGTACTTC TRBJ2-7 . TRBV5-1 few
CASSQNGLLVLWSYTQYF TGTGCCAGCAGTCAAAACGGGCTTCTGGTCCTTTGGTCCTATACGCAGTATTTT TRBJ2-3 . TRBV7-8 .
CASSRVLGVTQYF TGTGCCAGCAGCCGGGTCCTCGGAGTGACCCAGTACTTC TRBJ2-5 . TRBV12-3/TRBV12-4 few
CASSFRLAGVDTQYF TGTGCCAGCAGCTTCCGACTAGCGGGAGTGGATACGCAGTATTTT TRBJ2-3 TRBD2 TRBV7-2 few
CASSFQDSLPYEQYF TGTGCCAGCAGCTTCCAGGACAGTCTCCCCTACGAGCAGTACTTC TRBJ2-7 . TRBV5-5 .
CASSLEQGRQGLYEQYF TGTGCCAGCAGCTTAGAACAGGGGCGACAGGGTTTATACGAGCAGTACTTC TRBJ2-7 TRBD1 TRBV5-6 many
CASSDYTSGGGFDEQYF TGTGCCAGCAGCGATTACACTAGCGGGGGGGGATTTGACGAGCAGTACTTC TRBJ2-7 TRBD2 TRBV11-2 .
CSARDLQGSIYQETQYF TGCAGTGCTAGAGATCTCCAGGGGTCGATTTACCAAGAGACCCAGTACTTC TRBJ2-5 . TRBV20-1 .
CASSRTGTSGSTDTQYF TGTGCCAGCAGCCGTACCGGGACTAGCGGTAGCACAGATACGCAGTATTTT TRBJ2-3 TRBD2 TRBV7-3 .
CASRRRDYEQYF TGTGCCAGCAGGAGAAGAGACTACGAGCAGTACTTC TRBJ2-7 . TRBV6-1 few
CASSLGPTGNTIYF TGTGCCAGCAGCTTAGGCCCTACTGGAAACACCATATATTTT TRBJ1-3 . TRBV7-2 few
CASSLEFSPFF TGTGCCAGCAGCTTAGAATTTAGTCCATTCTTT TRBJ1-1 . TRBV7-2 few
CASSPLEGQTSTDTQYF TGTGCCAGCTCACCGCTAGAGGGACAAACTAGCACAGATACGCAGTATTTT TRBJ2-3 . TRBV18 .
CASSSGTGGVTEAFF TGTGCCAGCAGCTCCGGGACAGGAGGCGTCACTGAAGCTTTCTTT TRBJ1-1 . TRBV21-1 few
CASQTGGRTGELFF TGTGCCAGTCAGACAGGGGGCAGAACCGGGGAGCTGTTTTTT TRBJ2-2 TRBD1 TRBV7-9 few
CASSDKGNYGYTF TGTGCCAGCAGTGACAAGGGGAACTATGGCTACACCTTC TRBJ1-2 . TRBV2 .
CASSLVYDTQYF TGTGCCAGCAGCTTAGTTTACGATACGCAGTATTTT TRBJ2-3 . TRBV7-2 few
CASSPVLRRGNEQFF TGTGCCAGCAGCCCCGTTCTGAGGCGGGGGAATGAGCAGTTCTTC TRBJ2-1 TRBD2 TRBV7-9 few
CASSQTDRVPPFSGNTIYF TGTGCCAGCAGTCAAACCGACAGGGTTCCTCCTTTCTCTGGAAACACCATATATTTT TRBJ1-3 TRBD1 TRBV27 many
CASSLEGQGGWDEQFF TGCGCCAGCAGCTTGGAGGGACAGGGGGGATGGGATGAGCAGTTCTTC TRBJ2-1 TRBD1 TRBV5-1 .
CASSVGPAYEQYF TGTGCCAGCAGCGTGGGGCCTGCCTACGAGCAGTACTTC TRBJ2-7 . TRBV6-5 few
CSARSSMRNQPQHF TGCAGTGCTAGAAGTTCTATGAGAAATCAGCCCCAGCATTTT TRBJ1-5 . TRBV20-1 .
CAWSDFPGANVLTF TGTGCCTGGAGCGACTTCCCTGGGGCCAACGTCCTGACTTTC TRBJ2-6 . TRBV30 .
CAISESSGMGNEQFF TGTGCCATCAGTGAGTCTAGTGGGATGGGCAATGAGCAGTTCTTC TRBJ2-1 . TRBV10-3 few
CASSHGQGSGYGYTF TGTGCCAGCAGCCACGGACAGGGGAGCGGCTATGGCTACACCTTC TRBJ1-2 TRBD1 TRBV7-9 few
CASSLGRVGYGYTF TGTGCCAGCAGCTTAGGCAGGGTGGGCTATGGCTACACCTTC TRBJ1-2 . TRBV7-2 .
CASSFPTGGEPYGYTF TGTGCCAGCAGTTTTCCCACAGGGGGCGAACCCTATGGCTACACCTTC TRBJ1-2 TRBD1 TRBV12-3/TRBV12-4 few